This T cell receptor (beta chain) was identified in a study of T cells in tumors after PD-1 blockade. Study-wide context: Patients received pembrolizumab 200 mg every 3 weeks or cemiplimab 350 mg every 2 weeks.

Profiling relied on immunoSEQ multiplex PCR, and the TCRdb table lists in-frame clones only, not all of them. The sample lists almost 35,000 clones, 55% to 80% seen once, with 40% in the top ten. Study-wide points: Around two fifths of tumor TCR clonotypes were also found in blood.

As concerns this clone: Antigen: not known.

The junction had 4 bases not matched to a gene; V was cut back by 0 bases and J by 3 bases. Germline V gene lookup returns CDR1 SGDLS and CDR2 YYNGEE. CDR3 length: 15 residues. Input was roughly 616 ng to 6,500 ng of genomic DNA from tumor or blood. This clonotype was sampled from a human donor with basal cell carcinoma. V is TRBV9 and J is TRBJ2-7; TRBD1 aligns across 9 bases. Sequenced material: PBMCs, taken after anti-PD-1 treatment. CDR3 nucleotide sequence: TGTGCCAGCAGCGTAGCTACAGGGGGCCACTACGAGCAGTACTTC. This translates into CASSVATGGHYEQYF.